One T cell receptor beta chain is described in this entry. This sample was included in a study of control samples from healthy donors and cancer patients. TCRdb keeps only in-frame clones here, not all; method: immunoSEQ multiplex PCR. The sample has around 130,000 clones; about 95% are singletons. The germline V and J ends were trimmed by 6 bases and 6 bases, with 18 bases remaining between them. The germline gives CDR1 MDHEN, CDR2 SYDVKM. The CDR3 has 14 residues. The receptor's source is a man under 40 in good health. The sample taken for sequencing was blood. The chain combines TRBV28 with TRBJ2-7; D may be TRBD2 (5 bases). This chain's CDR3 is CASSLHFGVVEQYF. The CDR3 nucleotides read TGTGCCAGCAGCCTACACTTCGGGGTGGTCGAGCAGTACTTC.